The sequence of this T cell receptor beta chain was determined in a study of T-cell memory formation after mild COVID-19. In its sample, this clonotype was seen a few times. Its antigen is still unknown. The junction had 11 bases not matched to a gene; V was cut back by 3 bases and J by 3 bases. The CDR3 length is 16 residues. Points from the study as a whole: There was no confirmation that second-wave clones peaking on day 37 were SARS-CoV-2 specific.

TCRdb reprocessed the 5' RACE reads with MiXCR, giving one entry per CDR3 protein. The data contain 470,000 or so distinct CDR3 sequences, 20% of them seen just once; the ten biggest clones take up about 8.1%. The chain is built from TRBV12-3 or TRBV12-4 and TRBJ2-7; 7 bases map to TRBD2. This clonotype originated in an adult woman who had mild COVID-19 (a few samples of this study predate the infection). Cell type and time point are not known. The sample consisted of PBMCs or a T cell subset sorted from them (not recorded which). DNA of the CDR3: TGTGCCAGCAGTTTCGGGGGGACCTCGTGGGGCTACGAGCAGTACTTC. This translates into CASSFGGTSWGYEQYF.